Listed here are 6 T cell receptor beta chains from one sample, sequenced in a study of blood T cell repertoires in COVID-19. Some clones are missing from TCRdb's copy, which holds only in-frame ones; the method was immunoSEQ multiplex PCR. The profile shows about 97,000 clones, 85% of them singletons. The sample taken for sequencing was peripheral blood. Source of these receptors: a woman in her 70s with active or convalescent COVID-19.

V and J are TRBV6-5 and TRBJ1-4; D is possibly TRBD1 (5 bases). V lost 0 bases and J lost 3, with 8 bases in between. This CDR3 is built from 15 residues. CDR1 is MNHEY and CDR2 is SVGAGI in the germline V gene. The CDR3 is CASSYSGGANEKLFF. CDR3 nucleotide sequence: TGTGCCAGCAGTTACTCTGGGGGGGCTAATGAAAAACTGTTTTTT.

The chain carries TRBV2 and TRBJ1-5; TRBD1 might be the D (5 bases). Germline CDR1 and CDR2: SNHLY and FYNNEI. CDR3 size: 14 residues. V was pared by 7 bases and J by 5 bases, with 15 bases between. CDR3 in DNA: TGTGCCAGCAAGTCACCCCAGGGCCATCAGCCCCAGCATTTT. Residues: CASKSPQGHQPQHF.

This chain uses TRBV25-1 with TRBJ2-5; D uncertain. This CDR3 is 14 amino acids long. Germline V gives CDR1 MGHDK, CDR2 SYGVNS. Trimming left V 3 bases short and J 4 bases short, with 12 bases between. The CDR3 DNA sequence: TGTGCCAGCAGTGATCGTTCCCCGGGAGAGACCCAGTACTTC. This gives the protein CASSDRSPGETQYF.

This clone appeared once. The J gene is TRBJ1-1, the V gene TRBV7-2; D not resolved. CDR1 is SGHTA and CDR2 is FQGNSA in the germline V gene. The V end was cut by 5 bases, the J end by 1 base, with 14 bases between. The CDR3 covers 15 residues. The CDR3 DNA sequence: TGTGCCAGCAGCCTGGGGAGGGTGCCGAACACTGAAGCTTTCTTT. Amino acids: CASSLGRVPNTEAFF.

V gene TRBV9 combines with J gene TRBJ2-1; TRBD1 might be the D (6 bases). The CDR3 has 15 residues. V lost 0 bases and J 8 bases, leaving 15 bases between the germline ends. Germline CDR1 is SGDLS and CDR2 is YYNGEE. Here the CDR3 DNA reads TGTGCCAGCAGCGTAGACCCAGGGGCGGTGTATGAGCAGTTCTTC. This sequence encodes CASSVDPGAVYEQFF.

The chain employs TRBV30 and TRBJ1-1; 11 bases match TRBD1. Germline V gene lookup returns CDR1 GTSNPN and CDR2 SVGIG (reference sequence). The CDR3 has 15 residues. V dropped 3 bases and J dropped 2; count of bases not matched to a gene: 5. The CDR3 sequence: CAWRRDRGFNTEAFF. The CDR3 DNA reads TGTGCCTGGAGAAGGGACAGGGGGTTCAACACTGAAGCTTTCTTT.